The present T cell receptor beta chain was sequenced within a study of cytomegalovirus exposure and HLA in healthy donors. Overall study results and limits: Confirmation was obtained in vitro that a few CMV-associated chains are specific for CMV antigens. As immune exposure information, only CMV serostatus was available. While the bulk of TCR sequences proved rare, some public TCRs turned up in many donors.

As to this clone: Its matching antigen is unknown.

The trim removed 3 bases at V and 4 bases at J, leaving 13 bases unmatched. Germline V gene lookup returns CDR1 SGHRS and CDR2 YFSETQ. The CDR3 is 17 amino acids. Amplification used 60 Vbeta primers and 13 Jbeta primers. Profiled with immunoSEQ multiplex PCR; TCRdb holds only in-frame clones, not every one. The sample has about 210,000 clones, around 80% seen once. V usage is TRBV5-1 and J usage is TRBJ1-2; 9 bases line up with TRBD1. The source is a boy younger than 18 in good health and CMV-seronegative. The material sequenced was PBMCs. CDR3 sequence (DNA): TGCGCCAGCAGCTGGGACAGGGACTTTGGTACTACCTATGGCTACACCTTC. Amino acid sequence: CASSWDRDFGTTYGYTF.